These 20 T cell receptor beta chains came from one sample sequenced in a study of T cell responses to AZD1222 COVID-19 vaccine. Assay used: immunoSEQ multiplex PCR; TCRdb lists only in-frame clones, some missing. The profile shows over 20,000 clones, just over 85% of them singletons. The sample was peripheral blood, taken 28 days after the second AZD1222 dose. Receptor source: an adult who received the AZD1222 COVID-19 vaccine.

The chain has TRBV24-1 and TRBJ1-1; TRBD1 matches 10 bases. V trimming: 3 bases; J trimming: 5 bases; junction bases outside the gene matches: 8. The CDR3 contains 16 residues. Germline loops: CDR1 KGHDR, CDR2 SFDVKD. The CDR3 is CATSDTGTGAPTEAFF. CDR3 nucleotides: TGTGCCACCAGTGATACCGGGACAGGGGCCCCGACTGAAGCTTTCTTT.

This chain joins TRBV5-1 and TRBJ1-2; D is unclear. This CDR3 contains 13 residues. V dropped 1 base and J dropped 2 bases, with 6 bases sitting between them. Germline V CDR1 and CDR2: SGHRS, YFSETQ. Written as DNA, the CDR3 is TGCGCCAGCAGCTTGATAGAGAACTATGGCTACACCTTC. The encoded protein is CASSLIENYGYTF.

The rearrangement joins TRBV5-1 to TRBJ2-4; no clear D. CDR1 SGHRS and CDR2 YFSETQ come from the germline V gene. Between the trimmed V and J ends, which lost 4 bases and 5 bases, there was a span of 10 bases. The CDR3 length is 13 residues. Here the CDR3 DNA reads TGCGCCAGCAGCCCCGGGTACGAAAACATTCAGTACTTC. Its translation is CASSPGYENIQYF.

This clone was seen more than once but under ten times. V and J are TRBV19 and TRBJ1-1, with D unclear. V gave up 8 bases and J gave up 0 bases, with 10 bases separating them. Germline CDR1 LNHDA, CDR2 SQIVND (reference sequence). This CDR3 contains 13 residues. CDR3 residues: CASRDYMNTEAFF. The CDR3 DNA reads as TGTGCCAGTCGGGATTACATGAACACTGAAGCTTTCTTT.

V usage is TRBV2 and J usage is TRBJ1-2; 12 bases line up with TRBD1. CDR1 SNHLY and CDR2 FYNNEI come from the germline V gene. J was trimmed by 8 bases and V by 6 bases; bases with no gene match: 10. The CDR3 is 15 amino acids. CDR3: CASSPEGQGARGYTF. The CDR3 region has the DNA TGTGCCAGCAGCCCAGAGGGACAGGGGGCTCGAGGCTACACCTTC.

The CDR3 nucleotides are TGTGCCAGCAGCCAGGGGACAGGCTATAATTCACCCCTCCACTTT. As protein: CASSQGTGYNSPLHF. The chain joins TRBV14 to TRBJ1-6; TRBD1 matches 8 bases. J was trimmed by 3 bases and V by 3 bases; bases with no gene match: 1. The CDR3 length is 15 residues. Germline CDR1 is SGHDN and CDR2 is FVKESK.

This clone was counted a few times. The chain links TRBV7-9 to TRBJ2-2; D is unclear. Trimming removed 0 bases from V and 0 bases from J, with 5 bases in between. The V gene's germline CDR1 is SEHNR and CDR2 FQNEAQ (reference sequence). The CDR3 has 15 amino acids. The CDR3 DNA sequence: TGTGCCAGCAGCTTAGCGCTTCCGAACACCGGGGAGCTGTTTTTT. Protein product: CASSLALPNTGELFF. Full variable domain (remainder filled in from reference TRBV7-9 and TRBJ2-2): DTGVSQNPRHKITKRGQNVTFRCDPISEHNRLYWYRQTLGQGPEFLTYFQNEAQLEKSRLLSDRFSAERPKGSFSTLEIQRTEQGDSAMYLCASSLALPNTGELFFGEGSRLTVL.

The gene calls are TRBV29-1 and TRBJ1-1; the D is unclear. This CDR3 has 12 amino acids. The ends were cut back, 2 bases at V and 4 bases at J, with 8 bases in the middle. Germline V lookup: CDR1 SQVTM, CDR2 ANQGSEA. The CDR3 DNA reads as TGCAGCGTTGAACTCAGTCCCACTGAAGCTTTCTTT. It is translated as CSVELSPTEAFF. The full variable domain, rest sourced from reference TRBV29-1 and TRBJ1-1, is SAVISQKPSRDICQRGTSLTIQCQVDSQVTMMFWYRQQPGQSLTLIATANQGSEATYESGFVIDKFPISRPNLTFSTLTVSNMSPEDSSIYLCSVELSPTEAFFGQGTRLTVV.

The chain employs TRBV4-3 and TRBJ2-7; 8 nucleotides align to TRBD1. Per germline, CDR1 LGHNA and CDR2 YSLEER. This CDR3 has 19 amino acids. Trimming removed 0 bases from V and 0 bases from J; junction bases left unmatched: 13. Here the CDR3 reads CASSQDASFSGGSSYEQYF. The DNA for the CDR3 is TGCGCCAGCAGCCAAGATGCCAGCTTCTCAGGGGGCAGCTCCTACGAGCAGTACTTC.

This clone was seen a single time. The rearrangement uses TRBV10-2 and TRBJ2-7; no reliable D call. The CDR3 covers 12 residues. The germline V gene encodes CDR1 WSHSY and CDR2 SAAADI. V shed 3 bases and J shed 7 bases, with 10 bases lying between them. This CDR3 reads CASSESVGEQYF. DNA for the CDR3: TGCGCCAGCAGTGAATCTGTCGGGGAGCAGTACTTC.

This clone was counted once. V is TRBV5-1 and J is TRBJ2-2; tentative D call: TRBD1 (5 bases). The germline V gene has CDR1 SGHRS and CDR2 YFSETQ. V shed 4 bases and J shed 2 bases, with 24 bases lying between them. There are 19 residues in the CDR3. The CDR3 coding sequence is TGCGCCAGCAGCATGGAACGAATAGACAGATCTTTTAACACCGGGGAGCTGTTTTTT. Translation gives CASSMERIDRSFNTGELFF.

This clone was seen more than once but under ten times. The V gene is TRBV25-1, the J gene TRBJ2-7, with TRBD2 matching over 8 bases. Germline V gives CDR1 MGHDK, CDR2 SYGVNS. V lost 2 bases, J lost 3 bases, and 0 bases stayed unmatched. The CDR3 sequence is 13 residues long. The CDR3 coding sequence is TGTGCCAGCAGTGAAAGCGGGGGCTACGAGCAGTACTTC. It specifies CASSESGGYEQYF.

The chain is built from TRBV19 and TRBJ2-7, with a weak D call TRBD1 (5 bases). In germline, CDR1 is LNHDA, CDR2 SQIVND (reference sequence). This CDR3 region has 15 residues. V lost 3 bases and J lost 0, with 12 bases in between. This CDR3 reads CASSIQGRSSYEQYF. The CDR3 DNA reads TGTGCCAGTAGTATCCAGGGCCGGAGCTCCTACGAGCAGTACTTC.

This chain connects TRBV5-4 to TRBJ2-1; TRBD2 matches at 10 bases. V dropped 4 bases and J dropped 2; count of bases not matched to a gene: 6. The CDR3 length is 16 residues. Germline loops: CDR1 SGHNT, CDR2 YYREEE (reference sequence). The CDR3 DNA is TGTGCCAGCAGCAGAAAAGCGGGGGGGCCCTACAATGAGCAGTTCTTC. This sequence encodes CASSRKAGGPYNEQFF.

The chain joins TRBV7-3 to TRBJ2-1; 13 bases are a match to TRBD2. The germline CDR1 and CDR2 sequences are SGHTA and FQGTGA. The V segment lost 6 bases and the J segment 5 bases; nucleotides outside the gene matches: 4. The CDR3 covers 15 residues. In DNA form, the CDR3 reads TGTGCCAGCAGGATAGGACTAGCGGGGGACAATGAGCAGTTCTTC. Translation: CASRIGLAGDNEQFF.

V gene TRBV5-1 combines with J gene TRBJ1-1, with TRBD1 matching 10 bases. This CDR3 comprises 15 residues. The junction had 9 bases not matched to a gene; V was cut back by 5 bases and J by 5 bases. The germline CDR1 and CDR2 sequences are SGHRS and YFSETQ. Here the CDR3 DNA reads TGCGCCAGCAGGTTTCGACAGGGGGCAGGGACTGAAGCTTTCTTT. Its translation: CASRFRQGAGTEAFF.

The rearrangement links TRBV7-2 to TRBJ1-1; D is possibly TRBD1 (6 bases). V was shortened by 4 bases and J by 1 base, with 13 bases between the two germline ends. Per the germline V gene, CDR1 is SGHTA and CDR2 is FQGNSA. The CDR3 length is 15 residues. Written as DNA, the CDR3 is TGTGCCAGCAGCTGGAGGGGGGTTGGGAACACTGAAGCTTTCTTT. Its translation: CASSWRGVGNTEAFF.

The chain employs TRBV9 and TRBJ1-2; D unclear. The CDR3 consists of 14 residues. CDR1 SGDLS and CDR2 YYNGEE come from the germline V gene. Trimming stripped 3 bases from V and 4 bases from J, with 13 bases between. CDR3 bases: TGTGCCAGCAGCGCCTCCGGGCCCTCCTATGGCTACACCTTC. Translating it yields CASSASGPSYGYTF.

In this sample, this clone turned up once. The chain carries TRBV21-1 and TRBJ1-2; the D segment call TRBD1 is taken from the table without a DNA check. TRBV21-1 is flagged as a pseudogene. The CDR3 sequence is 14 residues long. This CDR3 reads CASSKQGRSYGYTF. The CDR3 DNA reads TGTGCCAGCAGCAAACAGGGGCGTTCCTATGGCTACACCTTC.

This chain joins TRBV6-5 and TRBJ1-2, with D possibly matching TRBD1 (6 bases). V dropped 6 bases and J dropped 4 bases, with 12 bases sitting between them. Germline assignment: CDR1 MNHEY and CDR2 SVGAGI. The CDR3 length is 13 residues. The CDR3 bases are TGTGCCAGCAGCAAACAGGGATCCTATGGCTACACCTTC. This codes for CASSKQGSYGYTF.